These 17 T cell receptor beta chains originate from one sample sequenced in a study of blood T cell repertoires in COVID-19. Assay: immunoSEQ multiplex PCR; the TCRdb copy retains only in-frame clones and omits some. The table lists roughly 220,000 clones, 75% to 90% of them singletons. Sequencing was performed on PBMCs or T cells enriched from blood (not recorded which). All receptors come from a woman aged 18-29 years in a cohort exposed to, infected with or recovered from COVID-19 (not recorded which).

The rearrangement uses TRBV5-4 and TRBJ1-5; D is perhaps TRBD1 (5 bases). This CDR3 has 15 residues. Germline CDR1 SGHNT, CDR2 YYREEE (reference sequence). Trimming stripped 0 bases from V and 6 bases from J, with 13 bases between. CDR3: CASSLDGGVGQPQHF. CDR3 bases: TGTGCCAGCAGCTTGGACGGGGGAGTGGGTCAGCCCCAGCATTTT.

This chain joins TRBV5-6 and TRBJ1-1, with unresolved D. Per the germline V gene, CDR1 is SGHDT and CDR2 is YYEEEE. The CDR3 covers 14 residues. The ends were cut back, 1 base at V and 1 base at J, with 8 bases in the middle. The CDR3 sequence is CASSLNSGNTEAFF. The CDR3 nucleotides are TGTGCCAGCAGCTTGAACTCAGGGAACACTGAAGCTTTCTTT.

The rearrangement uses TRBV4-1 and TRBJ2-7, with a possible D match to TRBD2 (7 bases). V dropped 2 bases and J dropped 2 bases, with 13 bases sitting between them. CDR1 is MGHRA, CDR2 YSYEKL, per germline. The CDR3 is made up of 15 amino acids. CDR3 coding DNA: TGCGCCAGCAGCCAACTAGGGGGAGGGACCTACGAGCAGTACTTC. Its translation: CASSQLGGGTYEQYF.

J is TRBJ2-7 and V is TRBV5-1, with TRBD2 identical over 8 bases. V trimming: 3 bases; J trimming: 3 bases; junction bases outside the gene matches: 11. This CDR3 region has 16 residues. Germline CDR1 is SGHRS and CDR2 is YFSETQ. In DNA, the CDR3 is TGCGCCAGCAGCTGGGGGGTGAGTAGCGGGATCTACGAGCAGTACTTC. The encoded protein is CASSWGVSSGIYEQYF.

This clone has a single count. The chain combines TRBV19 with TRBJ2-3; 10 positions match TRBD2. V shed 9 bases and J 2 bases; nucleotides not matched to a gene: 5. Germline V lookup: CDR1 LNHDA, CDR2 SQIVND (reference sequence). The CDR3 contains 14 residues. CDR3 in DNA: TGTGCCAGCTCTGGACTAGCGGCCACAGATACGCAGTATTTT. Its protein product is CASSGLAATDTQYF.

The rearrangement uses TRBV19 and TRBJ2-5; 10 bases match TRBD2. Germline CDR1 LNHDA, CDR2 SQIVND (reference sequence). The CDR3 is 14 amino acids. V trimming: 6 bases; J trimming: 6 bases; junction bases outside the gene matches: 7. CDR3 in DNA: TGTGCCAGTAGCACCGGGACTAGCGCGAAGACCCAGTACTTC. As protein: CASSTGTSAKTQYF.

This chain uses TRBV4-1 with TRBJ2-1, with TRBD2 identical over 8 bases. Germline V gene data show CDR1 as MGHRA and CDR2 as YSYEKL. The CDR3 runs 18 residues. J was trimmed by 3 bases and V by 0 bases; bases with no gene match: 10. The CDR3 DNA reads TGCGCCAGCAGCCAAGAGTACGGGAGGGGAATTATCTACAATGAGCAGTTCTTC. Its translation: CASSQEYGRGIIYNEQFF.

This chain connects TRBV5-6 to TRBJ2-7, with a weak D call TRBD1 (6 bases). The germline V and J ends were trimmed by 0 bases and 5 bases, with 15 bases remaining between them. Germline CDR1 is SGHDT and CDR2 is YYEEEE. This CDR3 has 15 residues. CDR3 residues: CASSLEGQGINEQYF. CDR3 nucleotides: TGTGCCAGCAGCTTGGAGGGGCAGGGGATCAACGAGCAGTACTTC.

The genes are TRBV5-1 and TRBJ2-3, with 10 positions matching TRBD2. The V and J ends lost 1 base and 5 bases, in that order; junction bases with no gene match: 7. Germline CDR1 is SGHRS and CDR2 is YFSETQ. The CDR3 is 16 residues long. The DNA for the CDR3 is TGCGCCAGCAGCTTGAGCGGGGGGGCCAATCAAGATACGCAGTATTTT. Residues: CASSLSGGANQDTQYF.

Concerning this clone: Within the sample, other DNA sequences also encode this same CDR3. CDR3: CASSSTGGGSPLHF. The CDR3 DNA sequence: TGTGCCAGCAGTTCTACAGGGGGAGGATCACCCCTCCACTTT. V is TRBV5-4 and J is TRBJ1-6, with TRBD1 matching 8 bases. Germline trimming cut 5 bases from V and 10 bases from J; bases unmatched to any gene: 8. Germline V gene data show CDR1 as SGHNT and CDR2 as YYREEE (reference sequence). The CDR3 length is 14 residues.

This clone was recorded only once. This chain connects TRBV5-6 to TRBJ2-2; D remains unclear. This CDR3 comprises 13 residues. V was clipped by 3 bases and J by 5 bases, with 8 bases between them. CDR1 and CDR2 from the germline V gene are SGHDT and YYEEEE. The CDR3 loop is CASSSLLTGELFF. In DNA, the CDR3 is TGTGCCAGCAGCTCCCTGTTAACCGGGGAGCTGTTTTTT.

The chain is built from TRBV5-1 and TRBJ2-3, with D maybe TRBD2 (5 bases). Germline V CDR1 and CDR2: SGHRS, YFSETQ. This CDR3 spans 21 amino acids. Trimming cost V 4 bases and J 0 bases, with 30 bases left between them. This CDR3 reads CASSRSGIEALDRSSTDTQYF. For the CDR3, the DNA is TGCGCCAGCAGCCGTTCCGGGATAGAAGCGCTAGATCGCTCTAGCACAGATACGCAGTATTTT.

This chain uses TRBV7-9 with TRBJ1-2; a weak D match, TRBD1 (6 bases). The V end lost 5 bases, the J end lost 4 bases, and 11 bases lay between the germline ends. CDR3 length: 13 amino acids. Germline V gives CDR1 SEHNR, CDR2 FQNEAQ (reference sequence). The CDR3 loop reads CASSPRTAYGYTF. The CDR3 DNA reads TGTGCCAGCAGCCCGCGGACAGCCTATGGCTACACCTTC.

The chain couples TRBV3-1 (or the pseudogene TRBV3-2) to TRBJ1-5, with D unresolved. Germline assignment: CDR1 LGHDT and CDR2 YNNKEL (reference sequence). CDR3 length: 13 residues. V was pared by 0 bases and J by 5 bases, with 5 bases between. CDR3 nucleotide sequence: TGTGCCAGCAGCCAAGAAATCGATCAGCCCCAGCATTTT. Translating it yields CASSQEIDQPQHF.

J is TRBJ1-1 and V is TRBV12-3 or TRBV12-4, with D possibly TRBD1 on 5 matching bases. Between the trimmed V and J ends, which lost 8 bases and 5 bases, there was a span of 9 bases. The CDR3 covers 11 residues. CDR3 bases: TGTGCCAGCTCCGGGGGGACTGAAGCTTTCTTT. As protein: CASSGGTEAFF.

The CDR3, as DNA: TGTGCCAGCAGACTAGACAGGGGAACATACAATGAGCAGTTCTTC. The encoded protein is CASRLDRGTYNEQFF. J is TRBJ2-1 and V is TRBV5-5; the match to TRBD1 covers 8 bases. With V trimmed by 5 bases and J by 4 bases, 8 bases remained unmatched. The CDR3 is 15 residues long. Germline V gene lookup returns CDR1 SGHKS and CDR2 YYEKEE (reference sequence).

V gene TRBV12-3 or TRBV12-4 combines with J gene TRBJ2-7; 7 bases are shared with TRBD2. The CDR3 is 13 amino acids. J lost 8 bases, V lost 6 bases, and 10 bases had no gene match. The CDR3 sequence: CASSPSAGVKQYF. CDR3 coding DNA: TGTGCCAGCAGCCCCTCGGCGGGGGTCAAGCAGTACTTC.